These T cell receptor beta chains were read from a single sample in a study of glioma-infiltrating T cells. MiXCR, run by TCRdb on the multiplex PCR reads, gives a single entry per CDR3 protein. The profile covers over 130,000 distinct CDR3 sequences, with approximately 39% appearing a single time and around 20% taken by the ten largest. Specimen: glioma tissue, nonneoplastic brain tissue, or PBMCs (not recorded which). The receptors were sampled from a human donor with low-grade glioma or glioblastoma, undergoing nonglioma brain surgery, or in good health (not recorded which). Each CDR3 is given without its conserved first and last residue. The order of the fields is D gene, V gene, J gene, CDR3 protein. D genes are given only for firm matches.

d_call: .; v_call: TRBV6-5; j_call: TRBJ2-1; cdr3_aa: ASRTHLKAGDTYNEQF
d_call: TRBD1; v_call: TRBV20-1; j_call: TRBJ1-1; cdr3_aa: SALDRGNTEAF
d_call: .; v_call: TRBV6-1; j_call: TRBJ1-1; cdr3_aa: ASSTQTGGNTEAF
d_call: .; v_call: TRBV9; j_call: TRBJ2-1; cdr3_aa: ASSVARDNEQF
d_call: .; v_call: TRBV2; j_call: TRBJ2-5; cdr3_aa: ASGAGSPGETQY
d_call: .; v_call: TRBV12-3/TRBV12-4; j_call: TRBJ1-1; cdr3_aa: ASSLVGSGEAF
d_call: TRBD1; v_call: TRBV6-1; j_call: TRBJ1-2; cdr3_aa: ASRTDRQGVLVSGYT
d_call: .; v_call: TRBV10-2; j_call: TRBJ1-5; cdr3_aa: ASSDSGESNQPQH
d_call: TRBD2; v_call: TRBV15; j_call: TRBJ2-1; cdr3_aa: ATSRESLAGDEQF
d_call: TRBD1; v_call: TRBV6-2/TRBV6-3; j_call: TRBJ1-2; cdr3_aa: ASRRPGTVRGYT
d_call: TRBD2; v_call: TRBV20-1; j_call: TRBJ2-3; cdr3_aa: SASPASGSRTDTQY
d_call: .; v_call: TRBV20-1; j_call: TRBJ2-1; cdr3_aa: SARDMGSSYNEQF
d_call: .; v_call: TRBV7-8; j_call: TRBJ1-2; cdr3_aa: ASSRAVNYGYT
d_call: .; v_call: TRBV15; j_call: TRBJ1-3; cdr3_aa: ATSRGRPPIY
d_call: .; v_call: TRBV3-1; j_call: TRBJ1-5; cdr3_aa: ASSPRTGANQPQH
d_call: TRBD2; v_call: TRBV20-1; j_call: TRBJ2-5; cdr3_aa: SAREWTSQSRTQY
d_call: .; v_call: TRBV7-9; j_call: TRBJ2-4; cdr3_aa: ASSQGLQNIQY
d_call: .; v_call: TRBV27; j_call: TRBJ1-1; cdr3_aa: ASSLFPGTEAF
d_call: .; v_call: TRBV24-1; j_call: TRBJ2-7; cdr3_aa: ATSDFGGRGSYEQY
d_call: .; v_call: TRBV28; j_call: TRBJ1-2; cdr3_aa: ASKEEGRHYGYT
d_call: TRBD2; v_call: TRBV6-2/TRBV6-3; j_call: TRBJ2-7; cdr3_aa: ASMSRGLATQY
d_call: .; v_call: TRBV6-2/TRBV6-3; j_call: TRBJ1-2; cdr3_aa: ASSYLAGANYGYT